These 27 T cell receptor beta chains originate from one sample sequenced in a study of T cell changes during pregnancy in multiple sclerosis. Measured with immunoSEQ multiplex PCR; TCRdb has only the in-frame clones, and not every one. The sample has around 88,000 clones, around 90% seen once. This sample comprised peripheral blood, obtained after pregnancy. The receptors derive from a female donor in good health, enrolled as a control in a pregnancy study.

The V call is TRBV4-1, the J call TRBJ2-5; TRBD1 is a possible D gene (5 bases). Germline V gene lookup returns CDR1 MGHRA and CDR2 YSYEKL. This CDR3 is 13 amino acids long. Trimming removed 0 bases from V and 5 bases from J, with 7 bases in between. The CDR3 loop reads CASSQDKGETQYF. In DNA form, the CDR3 reads TGCGCCAGCAGCCAAGACAAGGGGGAGACCCAGTACTTC.

The V and J genes are TRBV6-1 and TRBJ2-7; D is perhaps TRBD1 (6 bases). Trimming took 3 bases from V and 3 from J, leaving 21 bases between them. The CDR3 has 17 amino acids. Germline V gene data show CDR1 as MNHNS and CDR2 as SASEGT. CDR3 protein: CASSDPPTGAIYYEQYF. The CDR3 DNA is TGTGCCAGCAGTGACCCACCGACAGGTGCGATATACTACGAGCAGTACTTC.

J is TRBJ2-7 and V is TRBV6-5; 8 positions match TRBD2. CDR1 and CDR2 (germline): MNHEY, SVGAGI. The CDR3 spans 15 residues. The V and J ends lost 2 bases and 3 bases, in that order; junction bases with no gene match: 6. The CDR3 sequence: CASSYAAGGHYEQYF. CDR3 bases: TGTGCCAGCAGTTACGCGGCGGGGGGTCACTACGAGCAGTACTTC.

The V and J genes are TRBV30 and TRBJ2-7; TRBD2 is a possible D gene (6 bases). Trimming stripped 0 bases from V and 9 bases from J, with 9 bases between. Germline V gene sequence: CDR1 GTSNPN, CDR2 SVGIG (reference sequence). The CDR3 sequence is 11 residues long. The CDR3 bases are TGTGCCTGGAGTGTCGGGAGTCTGCAGTACTTC. This codes for CAWSVGSLQYF.

V is TRBV6-4 and J is TRBJ2-5; D perhaps matches TRBD2 (5 bases). V shed 4 bases and J shed 0 bases, with 15 bases lying between them. Looked up from germline, CDR1 is MRHNA and CDR2 is SNTAGT. This CDR3 contains 16 residues. The CDR3: CASSAYVVEDQETQYF. The CDR3, as DNA: TGTGCCAGCAGTGCCTACGTGGTGGAGGACCAAGAGACCCAGTACTTC.

The chain's CDR3 is CASSIDLASGDGETQYF. The DNA of the CDR3 is TGTGCCAGTAGTATAGATCTGGCTAGCGGGGACGGGGAGACCCAGTACTTC. The chain employs TRBV19 and TRBJ2-5; TRBD2 matches 9 bases. Germline CDR1 reads LNHDA; CDR2 reads SQIVND (reference sequence). The J segment lost 5 bases and the V segment lost 0 bases, leaving 10 bases of the junction unmatched. This CDR3 is built from 17 residues.

V gene TRBV15 combines with J gene TRBJ2-5, with 9 bases identical to TRBD1. Germline CDR1 is LNHNV and CDR2 is YYDKDF (reference sequence). This CDR3 has 16 residues. J lost 6 bases, V lost 1 base, and 9 bases had no gene match. This CDR3 is CATSRGGQGGGKTQYF. CDR3 sequence (DNA): TGTGCCACCAGCAGAGGGGGACAGGGAGGGGGAAAGACCCAGTACTTC.

This CDR3 reads CAWSVRSDIEQYF. In DNA, the CDR3 is TGTGCCTGGAGTGTCAGGTCAGACATAGAGCAGTACTTC. The rearrangement uses TRBV30 and TRBJ2-7; no definite D call. The CDR3 spans 13 residues. The V and J ends lost 0 bases and 7 bases respectively, with 13 bases between them. Germline V gene sequence: CDR1 GTSNPN, CDR2 SVGIG (reference sequence).

This rearrangement joins TRBV13 to TRBJ2-5; tentatively, D is TRBD1 (5 bases). V lost 2 bases and J 5 bases, leaving 15 bases between the germline ends. CDR1 and CDR2 (germline): PRHDT, FYEKMQ (reference sequence). CDR3 size: 15 residues. In DNA form, the CDR3 reads TGTGCCAGCAGCTTACGATTCCCCAAGGGGGAGACCCAGTACTTC. It encodes CASSLRFPKGETQYF.

Only a few counts were recorded for this clone. CDR3 residues: CASSEVGGSPLHF. The CDR3 DNA follows: TGTGCCAGCAGTGAAGTGGGAGGCTCACCCCTCCACTTT. The rearrangement uses TRBV25-1 and TRBJ1-6, with unresolved D. The CDR3 totals 13 residues. Germline CDR1 MGHDK, CDR2 SYGVNS. Deletions cut 2 bases from V and 10 bases from J, with 9 bases between.

This sequence joins TRBV28 and TRBJ1-5; possible D gene TRBD1, 6 bases. V lost 4 bases to trimming and J lost 1 base, with 11 bases between them. Per germline, CDR1 MDHEN and CDR2 SYDVKM. The CDR3 sequence is 15 residues long. The CDR3 reads CASSYPGVSNQPQHF. CDR3 bases: TGTGCCAGCAGTTACCCAGGGGTAAGCAATCAGCCCCAGCATTTT.

The rearrangement links TRBV5-1 to TRBJ2-7, with 9 bases lining up with TRBD2. The germline CDR1 and CDR2 sequences are SGHRS and YFSETQ. This CDR3 comprises 17 residues. The trim removed 1 base at V and 1 base at J, leaving 9 bases unmatched. In DNA, the CDR3 is TGCGCCAGCAGCTTGACTAGCGGGCGGTTATTATCCTACGAGCAGTACTTC. The encoded protein is CASSLTSGRLLSYEQYF.

The chain has TRBV28 and TRBJ1-1; 10 bases align to TRBD1. The germline CDR1 and CDR2 sequences are MDHEN and SYDVKM. The J segment lost 3 bases and the V segment lost 6 bases, leaving 4 bases of the junction unmatched. This CDR3 spans 14 amino acids. CDR3 protein: CASRLDRGDTEAFF. CDR3 DNA sequence: TGTGCCAGCAGGTTGGACAGGGGGGACACTGAAGCTTTCTTT.

V usage is TRBV10-3 and J usage is TRBJ1-6; D is perhaps TRBD1 (6 bases). This CDR3 is 16 amino acids long. Trimming took off 0 bases at V and 9 bases at J, with 15 bases between the two ends. Germline CDR1 and CDR2: ENHRY and SYGVKD. The CDR3 region is CAISESRGRGGSPLHF. CDR3 bases: TGTGCCATCAGTGAGTCGAGGGGGAGGGGAGGTTCACCCCTCCACTTT.

The V gene is TRBV13, the J gene TRBJ2-3; D gene uncertain. CDR1 is PRHDT and CDR2 is FYEKMQ in the germline V gene (reference sequence). V was trimmed by 3 bases and J by 7 bases, leaving 5 bases between them. The CDR3 contains 11 residues. The CDR3 nucleotides are TGTGCCAGCAGCTTGACTCATACGCAGTATTTT. Its protein product is CASSLTHTQYF.

The gene calls are TRBV30 and TRBJ1-2, with D possibly matching TRBD1 (5 bases). The V and J ends lost 8 bases and 6 bases respectively, with 10 bases between them. Germline V gene sequence: CDR1 GTSNPN, CDR2 SVGIG (reference sequence). This CDR3 region has 10 residues. CDR3 protein: CAKQDHGYTF. The CDR3 DNA reads TGTGCCAAACAGGATCATGGCTACACCTTC.

This clone has just one count. This chain joins TRBV6-5 and TRBJ2-5; 10 bases are shared with TRBD2. The CDR3 has 16 residues. The V segment lost 0 bases and the J segment 5 bases; nucleotides outside the gene matches: 6. Per the germline V gene, CDR1 is MNHEY and CDR2 is SVGAGI. CDR3 DNA sequence: TGTGCCAGCAGTTACTCGGCTAGCGGGAGTTTCGAGACCCAGTACTTC. It codes for CASSYSASGSFETQYF.

V usage is TRBV7-9 and J usage is TRBJ1-5; D perhaps matches TRBD1 (5 bases). This CDR3 contains 14 residues. Germline CDR1 SEHNR, CDR2 FQNEAQ (reference sequence). Trimming took 1 base from V and 4 from J, leaving 8 bases between them. CDR3 DNA sequence: TGTGCCAGCAGCTTAGAGAAGGGGAATCAGCCCCAGCATTTT. Translated: CASSLEKGNQPQHF.

J is TRBJ2-7 and V is TRBV28; possibly TRBD1 for D (5 bases). CDR1 and CDR2 (germline): MDHEN, SYDVKM. V was cut by 4 bases and J by 7 bases, with 11 bases left in between. This CDR3 spans 12 amino acids. The CDR3 bases are TGTGCCAGCAGTTCCCCCCAGGGTGAGCAGTACTTC. It is translated as CASSSPQGEQYF.

The CDR3 DNA reads TGTGCCAGCAACCCTAGCGGGAGAAGTACCGGGGAGCTGTTTTTT. It yields the protein CASNPSGRSTGELFF. The chain recombines TRBV6-6 with TRBJ2-2, with TRBD2 matching 10 bases. Germline V gene data show CDR1 as MNHNY and CDR2 as SVGAGI (reference sequence). The CDR3 is made up of 15 amino acids. With V trimmed by 7 bases and J by 5 bases, 7 bases remained unmatched.

J is TRBJ2-5 and V is TRBV29-1; D is unresolved. CDR1 SQVTM and CDR2 ANQGSEA come from the germline V gene. V lost 5 bases and J lost 1, with 14 bases in between. CDR3 length: 14 residues. In nucleotides, the CDR3 is TGCAGCGTTTTTCTTTCGCGAGTCCAAGAGACCCAGTACTTC. Amino acids: CSVFLSRVQETQYF.

V usage is TRBV27 and J usage is TRBJ2-7; D might be TRBD2 (5 bases). CDR1 is MNHEY, CDR2 SMNVEV, per germline (reference sequence). CDR3 length equals 13 residues. V shed 5 bases and J shed 0 bases, with 8 bases lying between them. CDR3 in amino acids: CASSIGLSYEQYF. The CDR3 bases are TGTGCCAGCAGTATCGGACTCTCCTACGAGCAGTACTTC.

The chain has TRBV28 and TRBJ2-3; 9 positions agree with TRBD1. Germline loops: CDR1 MDHEN, CDR2 SYDVKM. Trimming took 6 bases from V and 2 from J; bases not matched to a gene: 6. This CDR3 has 15 amino acids. The CDR3 nucleotides are TGTGCCAGCAGGAAGGGACAGGGTCCCACAGATACGCAGTATTTT. Translated, it gives CASRKGQGPTDTQYF.

The genes are TRBV10-3 and TRBJ2-5; D gene unclear. Trimming took off 2 bases at V and 10 bases at J, with 14 bases between the two ends. Per the germline V gene, CDR1 is ENHRY and CDR2 is SYGVKD. CDR3 length: 13 amino acids. The DNA for the CDR3 is TGTGCCATCAGTGAGGACGGAACCCGAGGCCAGTACTTC. Protein sequence: CAISEDGTRGQYF.

The chain carries TRBV6-5 and TRBJ1-6, with 7 bases fitting TRBD1. The CDR3 runs 14 residues. The J segment lost 8 bases and the V segment lost 2 bases, leaving 3 bases of the junction unmatched. Per germline, CDR1 MNHEY and CDR2 SVGAGI. This chain's CDR3 is CASSYTGVDSPLHF. The DNA of the CDR3 is TGTGCCAGCAGTTACACAGGGGTGGATTCACCCCTCCACTTT.

The genes are TRBV12-5 and TRBJ2-1; D possibly corresponds to TRBD1 (5 bases). CDR3 size: 15 residues. The V and J ends lost 6 bases and 4 bases respectively, with 16 bases between them. Germline V lookup: CDR1 LGHNT, CDR2 FRNRAP. The DNA of the CDR3 is TGTGCTAGTGGCCTGACAGAGAGTACTTACAATGAGCAGTTCTTC. It yields the protein CASGLTESTYNEQFF.

The CDR3 region is CAALSYRGADGYTF. The CDR3 region has the DNA TGTGCCGCCCTCAGTTACAGGGGAGCTGATGGCTACACCTTC. V is TRBV2 and J is TRBJ1-2; TRBD1 agrees at 7 bases. The CDR3 is made up of 14 amino acids. The germline V gene has CDR1 SNHLY and CDR2 FYNNEI. V trimming: 11 bases; J trimming: 6 bases; junction bases outside the gene matches: 15.